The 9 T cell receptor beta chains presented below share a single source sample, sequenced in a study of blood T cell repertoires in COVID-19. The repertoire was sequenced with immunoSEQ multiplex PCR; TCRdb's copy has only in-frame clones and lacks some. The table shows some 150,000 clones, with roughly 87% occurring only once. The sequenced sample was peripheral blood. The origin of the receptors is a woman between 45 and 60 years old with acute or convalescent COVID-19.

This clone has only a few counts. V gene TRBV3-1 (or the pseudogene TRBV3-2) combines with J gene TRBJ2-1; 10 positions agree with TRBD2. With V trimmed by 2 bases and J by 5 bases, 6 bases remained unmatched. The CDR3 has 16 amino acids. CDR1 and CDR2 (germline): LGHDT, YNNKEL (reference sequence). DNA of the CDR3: TGTGCCAGCAGCCAACCTCCTAGCGGGGGCAACAATGAGCAGTTCTTC. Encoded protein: CASSQPPSGGNNEQFF.

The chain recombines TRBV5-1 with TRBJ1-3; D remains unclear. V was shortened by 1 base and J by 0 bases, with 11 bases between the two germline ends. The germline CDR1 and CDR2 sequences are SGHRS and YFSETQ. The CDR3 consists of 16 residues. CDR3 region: CASSLTVASSGNTIYF. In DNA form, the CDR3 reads TGCGCCAGCAGCTTGACTGTCGCGAGCTCTGGAAACACCATATATTTT.

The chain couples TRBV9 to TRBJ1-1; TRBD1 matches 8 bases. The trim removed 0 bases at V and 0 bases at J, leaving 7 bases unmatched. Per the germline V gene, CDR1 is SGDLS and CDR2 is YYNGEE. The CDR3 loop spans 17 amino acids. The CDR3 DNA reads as TGTGCCAGCAGCGTAGCGACAGGGGCCCCAATGAACACTGAAGCTTTCTTT. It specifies CASSVATGAPMNTEAFF.

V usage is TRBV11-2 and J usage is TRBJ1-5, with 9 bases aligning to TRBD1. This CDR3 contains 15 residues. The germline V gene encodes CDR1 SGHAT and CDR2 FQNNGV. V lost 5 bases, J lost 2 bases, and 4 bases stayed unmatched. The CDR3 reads CASSARTGGNQPQHF. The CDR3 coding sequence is TGTGCCAGCAGCGCCCGGACAGGGGGCAATCAGCCCCAGCATTTT.

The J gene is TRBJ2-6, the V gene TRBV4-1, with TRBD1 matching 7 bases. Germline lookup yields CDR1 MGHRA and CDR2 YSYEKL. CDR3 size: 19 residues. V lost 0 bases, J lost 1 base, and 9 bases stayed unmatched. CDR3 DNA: TGCGCCAGCAGCCAAGATGAGGGCAGGGGGATATCTGGGGCCAACGTCCTGACTTTC. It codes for CASSQDEGRGISGANVLTF.

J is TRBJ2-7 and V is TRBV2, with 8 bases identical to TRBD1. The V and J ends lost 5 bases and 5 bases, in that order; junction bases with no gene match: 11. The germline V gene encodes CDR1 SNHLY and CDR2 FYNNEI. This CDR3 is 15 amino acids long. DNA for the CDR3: TGTGCCAGCAGTTCATTCGGACAGGGCTACCACGAGCAGTACTTC. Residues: CASSSFGQGYHEQYF.

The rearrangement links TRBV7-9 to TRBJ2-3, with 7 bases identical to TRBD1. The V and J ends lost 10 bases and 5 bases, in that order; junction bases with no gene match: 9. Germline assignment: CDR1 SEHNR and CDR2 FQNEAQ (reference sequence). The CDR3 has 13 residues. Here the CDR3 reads CAIGQAGGDTQYF. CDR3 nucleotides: TGTGCCATAGGACAGGCCGGAGGAGATACGCAGTATTTT.

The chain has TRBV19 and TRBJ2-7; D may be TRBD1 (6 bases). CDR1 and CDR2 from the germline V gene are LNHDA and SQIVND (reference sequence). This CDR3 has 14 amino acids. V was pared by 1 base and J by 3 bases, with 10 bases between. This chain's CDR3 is CASSIAGQNYEQYF. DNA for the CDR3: TGTGCCAGTAGTATAGCCGGACAGAACTACGAGCAGTACTTC.

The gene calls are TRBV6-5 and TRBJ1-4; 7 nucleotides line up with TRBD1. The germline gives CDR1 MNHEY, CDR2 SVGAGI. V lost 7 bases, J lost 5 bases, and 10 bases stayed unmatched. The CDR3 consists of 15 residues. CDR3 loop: CASIPGQAINEKLFF. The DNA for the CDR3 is TGTGCCAGCATCCCTGGACAGGCGATAAATGAAAAACTGTTTTTT.